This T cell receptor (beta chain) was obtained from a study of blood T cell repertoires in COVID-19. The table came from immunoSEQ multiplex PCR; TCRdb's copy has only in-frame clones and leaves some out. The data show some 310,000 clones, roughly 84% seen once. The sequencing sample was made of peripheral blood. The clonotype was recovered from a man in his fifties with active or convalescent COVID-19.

CDR3 in amino acids: CASSRGPNYGYTF. CDR3 bases: TGTGCCAGCAGCCGAGGCCCCAACTATGGCTACACCTTC. The chain carries TRBV7-6 and TRBJ1-2; no reliable D call. This CDR3 has 13 residues. Germline-derived CDR1 and CDR2 are SGHVS and FNYEAQ. V lost 5 bases and J lost 2, with 9 bases in between.